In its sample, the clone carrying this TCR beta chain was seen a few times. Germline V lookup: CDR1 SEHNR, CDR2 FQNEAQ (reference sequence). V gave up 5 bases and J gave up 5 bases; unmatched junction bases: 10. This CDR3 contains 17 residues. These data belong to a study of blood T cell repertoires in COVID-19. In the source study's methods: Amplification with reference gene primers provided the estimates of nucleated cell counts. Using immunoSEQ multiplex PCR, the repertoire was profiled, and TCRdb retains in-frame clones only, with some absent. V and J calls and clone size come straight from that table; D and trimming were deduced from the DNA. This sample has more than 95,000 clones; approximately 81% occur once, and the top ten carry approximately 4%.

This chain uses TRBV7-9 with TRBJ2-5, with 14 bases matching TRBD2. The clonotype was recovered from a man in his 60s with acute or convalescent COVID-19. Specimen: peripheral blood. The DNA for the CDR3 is TGTGCCAGCAGCCCAAGGAAGGGACTAGCGGGGGTTGAGACCCAGTACTTC. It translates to CASSPRKGLAGVETQYF. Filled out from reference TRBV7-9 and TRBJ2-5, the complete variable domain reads DTGVSQNPRHKITKRGQNVTFRCDPISEHNRLYWYRQTLGQGPEFLTYFQNEAQLEKSRLLSDRFSAERPKGSFSTLEIQRTEQGDSAMYLCASSPRKGLAGVETQYFGPGTRLLVL.